This T cell receptor beta chain appears in the sequencing data of a study of shared clonotypes between healthy human individuals. The wider study: The plates for each donor numbered three CD4 naive, three CD4 memory, two CD8 naive and one CD8 memory.

In the original processing: Junction-only sequences produced by ImmunoSEQ had no quality scores, so filtering differed. Clones were sequenced by immunoSEQ multiplex PCR, and TCRdb holds only the in-frame ones, with some missing. V, J and clone size are taken as reported in that table, and D and trimming were inferred from the DNA itself. The data contain about 320,000 clones, around nine tenths of them singletons. CDR3 length: 16 residues. Between the trimmed V and J ends, which lost 1 base and 7 bases, there was a span of 20 bases. Germline CDR1 is GTSNPN and CDR2 is SVGIG (reference sequence). The chain is built from TRBV30 and TRBJ1-5, with D hard to call. Sequenced sample: memory CD8+ T cells sorted from blood. Stated subset: CD45RO+ cells pooled with CCR7-negative TemRA cells. The sequence was collected from a man between 18 and 29 years old in good health. The CDR3 DNA reads TGTGCCTGGAGTGGATTATCGTCTTATTTCGAACAGCCCCAGCATTTT. Translation gives CAWSGLSSYFEQPQHF.